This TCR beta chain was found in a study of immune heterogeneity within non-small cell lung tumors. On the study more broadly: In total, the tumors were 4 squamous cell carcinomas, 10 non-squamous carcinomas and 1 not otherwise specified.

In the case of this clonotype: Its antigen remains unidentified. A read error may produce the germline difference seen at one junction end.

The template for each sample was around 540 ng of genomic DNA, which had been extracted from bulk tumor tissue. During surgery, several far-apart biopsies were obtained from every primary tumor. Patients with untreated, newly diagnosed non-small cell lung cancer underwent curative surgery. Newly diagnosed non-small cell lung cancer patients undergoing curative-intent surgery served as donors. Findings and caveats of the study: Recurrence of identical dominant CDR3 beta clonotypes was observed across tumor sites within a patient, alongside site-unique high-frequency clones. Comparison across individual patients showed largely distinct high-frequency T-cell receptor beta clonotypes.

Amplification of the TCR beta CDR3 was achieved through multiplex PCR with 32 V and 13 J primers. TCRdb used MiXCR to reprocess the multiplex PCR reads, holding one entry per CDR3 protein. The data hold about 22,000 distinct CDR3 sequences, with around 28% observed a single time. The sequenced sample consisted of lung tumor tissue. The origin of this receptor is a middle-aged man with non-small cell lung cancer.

Written as DNA, the CDR3 is TGTGCCAGCAGCGCGCGAGGGGATATGCAGTATTTT. Protein sequence: CASSARGDMQYF. The chain recombines TRBV9 with TRBJ2-3; either TRBD1 or TRBD2 may supply D (5 bases each). Germline CDR1 and CDR2: SGDLS and YYNGEE. This CDR3 has 12 residues.